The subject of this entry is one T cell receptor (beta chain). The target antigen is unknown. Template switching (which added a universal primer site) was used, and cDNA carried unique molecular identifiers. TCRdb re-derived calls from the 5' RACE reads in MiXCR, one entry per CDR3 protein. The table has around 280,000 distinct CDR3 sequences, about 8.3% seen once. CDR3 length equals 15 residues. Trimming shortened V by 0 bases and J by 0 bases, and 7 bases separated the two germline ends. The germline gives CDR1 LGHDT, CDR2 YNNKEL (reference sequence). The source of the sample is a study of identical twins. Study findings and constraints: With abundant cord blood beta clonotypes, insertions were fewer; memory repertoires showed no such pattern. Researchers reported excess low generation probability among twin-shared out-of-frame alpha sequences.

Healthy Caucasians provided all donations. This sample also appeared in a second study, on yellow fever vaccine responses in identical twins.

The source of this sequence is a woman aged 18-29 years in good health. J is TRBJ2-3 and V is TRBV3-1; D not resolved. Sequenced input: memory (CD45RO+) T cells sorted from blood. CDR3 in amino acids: CASSQDTLSTDTQYF. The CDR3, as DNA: TGTGCCAGCAGCCAAGATACCCTCAGCACAGATACGCAGTATTTT.